This passage covers 16 T cell receptor beta chains from one sample sequenced in a study of blood T cells in healthy people across ages. The second PCR ran roughly 7 to 12 cycles with a sample-barcoded 5' primer and J-beta primers. TCRdb re-called the 5' RACE reads through MiXCR, storing one row per CDR3 protein. This repertoire shows around 1,700,000 distinct CDR3 sequences, over 25% found once; its top ten account for 7% to 9%. Sequencing input: blood. These receptors were collected from a woman aged 25 to 39 in good health.

This chain links TRBV6-6 with TRBJ1-2; D gene unclear. CDR3 length equals 13 residues. Germline V lookup: CDR1 MNHNY, CDR2 SVGAGI (reference sequence). The V end lost 7 bases, the J end lost 8 bases, and 17 bases lay between the germline ends. The CDR3 reads CASTAALYAGYTF. The CDR3 coding sequence is TGTGCCAGCACCGCGGCTCTTTACGCGGGCTACACCTTC.

This clonotype showed up just a few times. V and J are TRBV7-9 and TRBJ1-1; 8 nucleotides agree with TRBD1. V was pared by 4 bases and J by 4 bases, with 2 bases of the junction left unmatched. Germline CDR1 SEHNR, CDR2 FQNEAQ (reference sequence). The CDR3 extends over 13 amino acids. The CDR3, as DNA: TGTGCCAGCAGCTCCAGGGGGCTCACTGAAGCTTTCTTT. Protein product: CASSSRGLTEAFF.

Only a few counts were recorded for this clonotype. The chain couples TRBV6-2 or TRBV6-3 to TRBJ2-3; a weak D match, TRBD2 (5 bases). CDR1 and CDR2 (germline): MNHEY, SVGEGT. This CDR3 region has 15 residues. The V end was cut by 6 bases, the J end by 0 bases, with 13 bases between. CDR3: CASRKTRASTDTQYF. CDR3 nucleotides: TGTGCCAGCAGGAAAACTAGGGCTAGCACAGATACGCAGTATTTT.

This clonotype has only one observation. Since a much larger clone is just one base distant, this may be a read error. The chain couples TRBV5-1 to TRBJ2-6; no firm D call. Germline CDR1 reads SGHRS; CDR2 reads YFSETQ. This CDR3 spans 15 amino acids. The CDR3 reads CASGLKAPGANVLTF. For the CDR3, the DNA is TGCGCCAGCGGCTTGAAGGCCCCCGGGGCCAACGTCCTGACTTTC.

This clonotype was counted many times. This chain joins TRBV15 and TRBJ2-1; the D is unclear. There are 16 residues in the CDR3. With 3 bases removed from V and 0 bases from J, the gap between germline ends came to 12 bases. Germline V gene lookup returns CDR1 LNHNV and CDR2 YYDKDF (reference sequence). CDR3 region: CATSRTPGSSYNEQFF. The DNA of the CDR3 is TGTGCCACCAGCAGGACCCCGGGTAGCTCCTACAATGAGCAGTTCTTC.

The V gene is TRBV18, the J gene TRBJ1-2; D call uncertain. The CDR3 totals 15 residues. From germline, CDR1 is KGHSH and CDR2 LQKENI. Trimming cost V 3 bases and J 3 bases, with 14 bases left between them. As DNA, the CDR3 is TGTGCCAGCTCACCTAGACGGGAGGGATACTATGGCTACACCTTC. It translates to CASSPRREGYYGYTF.

This clonotype occurred many times. The chain employs TRBV6-6 and TRBJ2-7, with 7 positions matching TRBD2. Germline loops: CDR1 MNHNY, CDR2 SVGAGI (reference sequence). The CDR3 is 11 amino acids. The V and J ends lost 7 bases and 7 bases, in that order; junction bases with no gene match: 4. CDR3 coding DNA: TGTGCCAGCACGGGGGGAGGGGAGCAGTACTTC. Its protein is CASTGGGEQYF.

The table lists this clonotype with a few counts. The chain couples TRBV10-3 to TRBJ2-3, with TRBD2 matching 7 bases. With V trimmed by 5 bases and J by 3 bases, 8 bases remained unmatched. The CDR3 is 15 amino acids. Germline CDR1 ENHRY, CDR2 SYGVKD. CDR3 in DNA: TGTGCCATCAGTAAAAGGAGCGGGATAACAGATACGCAGTATTTT. Amino acid sequence: CAISKRSGITDTQYF.

This clonotype was seen a few times. The chain links TRBV12-3 or TRBV12-4 to TRBJ1-1; D remains unclear. V lost 2 bases and J lost 8, with 6 bases in between. The CDR3 runs 11 residues. CDR3 DNA: TGTGCCAGCAGTTTATTCCGGGAAGCTTTCTTT. The encoded protein is CASSLFREAFF.

Note on this clonotype: With a much larger clone just one base away, this may be a read error. This chain links TRBV6-2 or TRBV6-3 with TRBJ2-5; TRBD2 agrees at 10 bases. This CDR3 spans 20 amino acids. The ends lost 0 bases at V and 1 base at J; junction bases unmatched: 14. CDR1 and CDR2 from the germline V gene are MNHEY and SVGEGT. The CDR3 here is CASSYSLRGSSGRPQETQYF. CDR3 DNA: TGTGCCAGCAGTTACTCGCTGAGGGGATCTAGCGGGAGACCCCAAGAGACCCAGTACTTC.

In this sample, this clonotype turned up a few times. This chain uses TRBV6-2 or TRBV6-3 with TRBJ2-7; TRBD2 matches 8 bases. The germline gives CDR1 MNHEY, CDR2 SVGEGT. There are 15 residues in the CDR3. Losses at the gene ends were 6 bases for V and 0 bases for J; bases not matched to a gene: 7. This chain's CDR3 is CASRKGTRVSYEQYF. The CDR3 region has the DNA TGTGCCAGCAGAAAGGGGACTAGGGTCTCCTACGAGCAGTACTTC.

This clonotype was picked up a small number of times. V and J are TRBV5-1 and TRBJ2-1; TRBD1 is a possible D gene (6 bases). Deletions cut 3 bases from V and 10 bases from J, with 8 bases between. CDR3 length: 11 residues. Germline CDR1 SGHRS, CDR2 YFSETQ. The CDR3 protein is CASSSGEEQFF. DNA for the CDR3: TGCGCCAGCAGCTCAGGGGAGGAGCAGTTCTTC.

This clonotype was seen only a few times. V usage is TRBV5-5 and J usage is TRBJ1-1; possible D gene TRBD1, 6 bases. Per the germline V gene, CDR1 is SGHKS and CDR2 is YYEKEE (reference sequence). CDR3 length: 16 amino acids. Deletions cut 0 bases from V and 11 bases from J, with 23 bases between. CDR3 protein: CASSLDWWAQGVGAFF. CDR3 in DNA: TGTGCCAGCAGCTTGGATTGGTGGGCACAGGGTGTAGGCGCTTTCTTT. The whole variable domain, filled in from reference TRBV5-5 and TRBJ1-1, reads DAGVTQSPTHLIKTRGQQVTLRCSPISGHKSVSWYQQVLGQGPQFIFQYYEKEERGRGNFPDRFSARQFPNYSSELNVNALLLGDSALYLCASSLDWWAQGVGAFFGQGTRLTVV.

The chain is built from TRBV5-1 and TRBJ1-2, with D possibly TRBD1 on 5 matching bases. The CDR3 extends over 14 amino acids. In germline, CDR1 is SGHRS, CDR2 YFSETQ. Trimming shortened V by 4 bases and J by 8 bases, and 18 bases separated the two germline ends. CDR3 coding DNA: TGCGCCAGCAGCCCGGCTGATGGGGCCCTGGGCTACACCTTC. Translating gives CASSPADGALGYTF.

The gene calls are TRBV20-1 and TRBJ2-2; perhaps TRBD2 as D (6 bases). From germline, CDR1 is DFQATT and CDR2 SNEGSKA (reference sequence). This CDR3 is built from 14 residues. Trimming removed 5 bases at V and 2 bases at J, with 12 bases between. CDR3 sequence: CSASGLDNTGELFF. The CDR3 bases are TGCAGTGCTTCGGGACTTGACAACACCGGGGAGCTGTTTTTT.

V usage is TRBV20-1 and J usage is TRBJ2-1, with D possibly being TRBD2 (6 bases). The CDR3 is made up of 14 amino acids. Germline V gene data show CDR1 as DFQATT and CDR2 as SNEGSKA (reference sequence). The V end lost 3 bases, the J end lost 0 bases, and 9 bases lay between the germline ends. Written as DNA, the CDR3 is TGCAGTGCTAGTTTGGGAGGCTCCTACAATGAGCAGTTCTTC. It yields the protein CSASLGGSYNEQFF.